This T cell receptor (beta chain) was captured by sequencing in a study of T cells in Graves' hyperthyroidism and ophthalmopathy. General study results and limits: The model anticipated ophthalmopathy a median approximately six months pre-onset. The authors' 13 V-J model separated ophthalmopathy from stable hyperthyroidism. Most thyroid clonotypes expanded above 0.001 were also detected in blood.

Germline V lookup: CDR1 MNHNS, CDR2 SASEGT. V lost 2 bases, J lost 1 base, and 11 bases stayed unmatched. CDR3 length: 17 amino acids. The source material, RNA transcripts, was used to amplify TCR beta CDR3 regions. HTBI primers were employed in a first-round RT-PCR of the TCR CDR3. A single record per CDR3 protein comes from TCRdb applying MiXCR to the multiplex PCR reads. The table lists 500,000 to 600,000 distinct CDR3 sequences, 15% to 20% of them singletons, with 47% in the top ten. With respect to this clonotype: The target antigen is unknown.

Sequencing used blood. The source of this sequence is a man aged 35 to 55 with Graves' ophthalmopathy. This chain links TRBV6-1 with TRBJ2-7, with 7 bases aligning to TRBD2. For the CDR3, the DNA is TGTGCCAGCAGTGAACGGTGGGGGGGAGGGCCTTCCTACGAGCAGTACTTC. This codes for CASSERWGGGPSYEQYF.